Sequencing of this T cell receptor (beta chain) was carried out in a study of PD-1 blockade in mismatch repair-deficient tumors. V was cut by 1 base and J by 6 bases, with 11 bases left in between. The germline CDR1 and CDR2 sequences are SGHRS and YFSETQ. This CDR3 is 14 amino acids long. Assay used: immunoSEQ multiplex PCR; TCRdb lists only in-frame clones, some missing. The profile shows 30,000 to 45,000 clones, approximately 88% of them singletons. This clone was detected only a few times. This receptor was obtained from an adult with mismatch repair-deficient cancer. This chain joins TRBV5-1 and TRBJ1-3; the D gene is possibly TRBD1 (5 bases). The sequencing here drew on PBMCs, taken roughly 39 weeks after starting pembrolizumab. The CDR3, as DNA: TGCGCCAGCAGCTTGTTGGGGCGCGAAAACACCATATATTTT. It codes for CASSLLGRENTIYF.